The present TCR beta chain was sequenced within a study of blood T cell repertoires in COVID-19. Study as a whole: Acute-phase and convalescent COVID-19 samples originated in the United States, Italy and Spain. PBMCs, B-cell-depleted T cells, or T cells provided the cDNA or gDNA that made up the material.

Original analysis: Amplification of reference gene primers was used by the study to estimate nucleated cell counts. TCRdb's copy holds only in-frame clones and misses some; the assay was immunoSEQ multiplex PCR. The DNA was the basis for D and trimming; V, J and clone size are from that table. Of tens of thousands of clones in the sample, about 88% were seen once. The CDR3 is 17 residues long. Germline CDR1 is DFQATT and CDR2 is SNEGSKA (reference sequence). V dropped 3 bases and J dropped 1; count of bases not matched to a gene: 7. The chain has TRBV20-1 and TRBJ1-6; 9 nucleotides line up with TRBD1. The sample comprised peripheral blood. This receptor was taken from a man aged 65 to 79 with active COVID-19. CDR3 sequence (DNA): TGCAGTGCTAGTTGGTGGGACAGGGAGTCCTATAATTCACCCCTCCACTTT. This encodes CSASWWDRESYNSPLHF.